Each of the 21 T cell receptor beta chains below was sequenced from the same sample in a study of T cell responses to AZD1222 COVID-19 vaccine. The protocol was immunoSEQ multiplex PCR, while the TCRdb copy is restricted to in-frame clones and leaves out a portion. The sample holds around 67,000 clones, less than 90% seen once. The sequenced sample was peripheral blood, obtained on day 0 of AZD1222 vaccination. All receptors come from an adult in good health.

V gene TRBV7-3 combines with J gene TRBJ2-3, with 12 bases that match TRBD2. This CDR3 has 15 residues. V dropped 5 bases and J dropped 4; count of bases not matched to a gene: 4. Germline-derived CDR1 and CDR2 are SGHTA and FQGTGA. CDR3 bases: TGTGCCAGCAGCCCTAGCGGGGGGGCCGCAGATACGCAGTATTTT. Its protein product is CASSPSGGAADTQYF.

This chain joins TRBV7-6 and TRBJ2-7, with a possible D match to TRBD2 (5 bases). This CDR3 spans 15 amino acids. CDR1 SGHVS and CDR2 FNYEAQ come from the germline V gene. V was trimmed by 2 bases and J by 1 base, leaving 12 bases between them. The CDR3 spells CASSLLEERSYEQYF. The DNA of the CDR3 is TGTGCCAGCAGCTTATTGGAGGAAAGGTCCTACGAGCAGTACTTC.

This clone appeared once. The rearrangement uses TRBV5-1 and TRBJ2-2, with 12 bases that match TRBD1. The CDR3 is made up of 16 amino acids. The ends lost 4 bases at V and 5 bases at J; junction bases unmatched: 6. CDR1 SGHRS and CDR2 YFSETQ come from the germline V gene. The CDR3: CASSTGQGARTGELFF. As DNA, the CDR3 is TGCGCCAGCAGCACGGGACAGGGGGCGAGGACCGGGGAGCTGTTTTTT.

This clone was seen a few times. This chain connects TRBV12-5 to TRBJ1-3; 7 bases are a match to TRBD1. This CDR3 spans 14 amino acids. CDR1 and CDR2 (germline): LGHNT, FRNRAP. The ends lost 6 bases at V and 2 bases at J; junction bases unmatched: 4. The CDR3 nucleotides are TGTGCTAGTGGCGACGACAGGGCTGGAAACACCATATATTTT. It yields the protein CASGDDRAGNTIYF.

This chain connects TRBV6-5 to TRBJ2-7, with TRBD1 matching over 7 bases. Looked up from germline, CDR1 is MNHEY and CDR2 is SVGAGI. The CDR3 length is 15 residues. With 6 bases clipped from V and 0 bases from J, the junction kept 8 bases outside the gene matches. CDR3 sequence: CASSRGQRHSYEQYF. The CDR3 nucleotides are TGTGCCAGCAGCAGGGGACAGCGACACTCCTACGAGCAGTACTTC.

The chain uses TRBV7-8 and TRBJ2-7; D perhaps matches TRBD1 (6 bases). This CDR3 comprises 14 residues. Trimming pared 5 bases from V and 0 bases from J, leaving 11 bases between. Looked up from germline, CDR1 is SGHVS and CDR2 is FQNEAQ. DNA of the CDR3: TGTGCCAGCAGCCAAGGACAGCTCTCCTACGAGCAGTACTTC. Amino acid sequence: CASSQGQLSYEQYF.

The V and J genes are TRBV3-1 (or the pseudogene TRBV3-2) and TRBJ1-6; D unresolved. CDR3 length: 16 residues. V lost 4 bases and J lost 1, with 11 bases in between. Germline V gives CDR1 LGHDT, CDR2 YNNKEL (reference sequence). CDR3 residues: CASSRQAGSYNSPLHF. CDR3 nucleotides: TGTGCCAGCAGCCGCCAAGCGGGGTCCTATAATTCACCCCTCCACTTT.

V is TRBV20-1 and J is TRBJ1-2; TRBD1 aligns across 7 bases. Germline CDR1 DFQATT, CDR2 SNEGSKA (reference sequence). CDR3 length equals 14 residues. Trimming removed 3 bases from V and 4 bases from J; junction bases left unmatched: 8. The CDR3 nucleotides are TGCAGTGCTAGTAGACAGGGCCTATTCTATGGCTACACCTTC. Translated: CSASRQGLFYGYTF.

The chain couples TRBV24-1 to TRBJ1-2; D unclear. Germline loops: CDR1 KGHDR, CDR2 SFDVKD. This CDR3 region has 13 residues. V lost 2 bases and J 7 bases, leaving 10 bases between the germline ends. In DNA, the CDR3 is TGTGCCACCAGTGATTCGAACGCCGCTGGCTACACCTTC. Translation gives CATSDSNAAGYTF.

The CDR3 loop is CASSAPGTPQRYGYTF. The CDR3 DNA is TGTGCCAGCAGTGCCCCCGGGACACCACAGAGATATGGCTACACCTTC. The chain couples TRBV6-1 to TRBJ1-2; TRBD1 is a possible D gene (6 bases). The V end lost 4 bases, the J end lost 5 bases, and 20 bases lay between the germline ends. The CDR3 contains 16 residues. CDR1 MNHNS and CDR2 SASEGT come from the germline V gene.

The chain combines TRBV19 with TRBJ1-5; D unresolved. The CDR3 covers 16 residues. Germline V lookup: CDR1 LNHDA, CDR2 SQIVND (reference sequence). Trimming left V 7 bases short and J 1 base short, with 17 bases between. CDR3 protein: CASKGKYGVSNQPQHF. Written as DNA, the CDR3 is TGTGCCAGTAAGGGTAAGTATGGAGTGAGCAATCAGCCCCAGCATTTT.

The chain is built from TRBV5-1 and TRBJ1-2; 9 bases fit TRBD1. V shed 0 bases and J 6 bases; nucleotides not matched to a gene: 3. Germline-derived CDR1 and CDR2 are SGHRS and YFSETQ. CDR3 length: 14 residues. The CDR3 loop reads CASSLGTGEDGYTF. The CDR3 coding sequence is TGCGCCAGCAGCTTGGGGACAGGGGAGGATGGCTACACCTTC.

The V and J genes are TRBV27 and TRBJ1-1, with 9 bases matching TRBD1. Germline V gene lookup returns CDR1 MNHEY and CDR2 SMNVEV (reference sequence). The CDR3 extends over 15 amino acids. V dropped 4 bases and J dropped 4; count of bases not matched to a gene: 7. CDR3 in DNA: TGTGCCAGCAGTTCGCTGGGACAGGGCGCCACTGAAGCTTTCTTT. Protein: CASSSLGQGATEAFF.

Only one count was recorded for this clone. The gene calls are TRBV7-2 and TRBJ1-2, with 8 bases fitting TRBD1. V shed 1 base and J 7 bases; nucleotides not matched to a gene: 5. The CDR3 runs 14 residues. CDR1 and CDR2 from the germline V gene are SGHTA and FQGNSA. The CDR3 here is CASSLDRGTGGYTF. For the CDR3, the DNA is TGTGCCAGCAGCTTAGACAGGGGGACGGGTGGCTACACCTTC.

The CDR3 here is CASSLGTGLTGELFF. In DNA, the CDR3 is TGTGCCAGCAGCTTAGGGACAGGGTTGACCGGGGAGCTGTTTTTT. This chain uses TRBV7-2 with TRBJ2-2, with 8 bases that match TRBD1. Germline values: CDR1 SGHTA, CDR2 FQGNSA. The trim removed 1 base at V and 5 bases at J, leaving 3 bases unmatched. This CDR3 is built from 15 residues.

This chain links TRBV12-3 or TRBV12-4 with TRBJ2-1, with 7 bases aligning to TRBD1. The CDR3 has 13 residues. The trim removed 5 bases at V and 6 bases at J, leaving 4 bases unmatched. The CDR3 DNA sequence: TGTGCCAGCAGTCTTGGGACAGTCAATGAGCAGTTCTTC. Its translation: CASSLGTVNEQFF.

This chain links TRBV18 with TRBJ1-4, with 7 bases aligning to TRBD1. CDR3 size: 14 residues. With 8 bases clipped from V and 5 bases from J, the junction kept 8 bases outside the gene matches. Germline loops: CDR1 KGHSH, CDR2 LQKENI. The CDR3 region has the DNA TGTGCCAGCACTCGGGCGACAGGGAATGAAAAACTGTTTTTT. This codes for CASTRATGNEKLFF.

V is TRBV30 and J is TRBJ1-3; a possible D gene is TRBD1 (5 bases). Germline V CDR1 and CDR2: GTSNPN, SVGIG (reference sequence). This CDR3 comprises 13 residues. V was pared by 5 bases and J by 4 bases, with 12 bases between. The CDR3 loop is CAWDPGTGNTIYF. The CDR3 bases are TGTGCCTGGGACCCTGGGACGGGAAACACCATATATTTT.

This chain uses TRBV7-3 with TRBJ2-3, with D maybe TRBD2 (7 bases). Trimming removed 3 bases from V and 2 bases from J, with 12 bases in between. The CDR3 runs 15 residues. Germline lookup yields CDR1 SGHTA and CDR2 FQGTGA. CDR3 in amino acids: CASSFRGGYTDTQYF. CDR3 DNA: TGTGCCAGCAGCTTCCGCGGGGGCTACACAGATACGCAGTATTTT.

The genes are TRBV24-1 and TRBJ2-7; D gene ambiguous. Germline CDR1 is KGHDR and CDR2 is SFDVKD. The CDR3 loop spans 13 amino acids. Trimming removed 0 bases from V and 6 bases from J, with 8 bases in between. For the CDR3, the DNA is TGTGCCACCAGTGATTTGGGTCGACCCGAGCAGTACTTC. Its protein is CATSDLGRPEQYF.

This rearrangement joins TRBV4-3 to TRBJ2-7; D is ambiguous. V was trimmed by 4 bases and J by 7 bases, leaving 26 bases between them. The germline V gene encodes CDR1 LGHNA and CDR2 YSLEER. The CDR3 contains 17 residues. The chain's CDR3 is CASSPNPLPAPQEEQYF. The CDR3 bases are TGCGCCAGCAGCCCCAACCCGCTACCGGCCCCCCAAGAAGAGCAGTACTTC.